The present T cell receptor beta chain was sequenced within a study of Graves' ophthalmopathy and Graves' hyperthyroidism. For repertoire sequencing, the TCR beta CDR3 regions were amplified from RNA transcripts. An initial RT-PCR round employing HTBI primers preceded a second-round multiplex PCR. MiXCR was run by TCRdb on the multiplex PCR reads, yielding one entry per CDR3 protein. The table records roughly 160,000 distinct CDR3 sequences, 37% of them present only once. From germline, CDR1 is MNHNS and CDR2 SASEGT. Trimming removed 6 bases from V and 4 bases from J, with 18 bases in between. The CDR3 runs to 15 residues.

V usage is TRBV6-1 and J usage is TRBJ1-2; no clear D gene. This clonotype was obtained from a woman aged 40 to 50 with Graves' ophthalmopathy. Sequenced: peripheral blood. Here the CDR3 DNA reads TGTGCCAGCAGCCCCCCCTTTACTATGAGCTATGGCTACACCTTC. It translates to CASSPPFTMSYGYTF.